Below, 29 T cell receptor beta chains from the same sample are listed, as sequenced in a study of shared clonotypes between healthy human individuals (dated by TCRdb to about 2020). Library prep was done by the immunoSEQ multiplex PCR assay. TCRdb limited this immuneACCESS table to in-frame rearrangements with V and J called. A share of clones is missing; checked studies link under half to unresolved V genes, and the rest is unexplained. This sample gives over a million clones in total; roughly 95% of them show up just once. More than 0.9% of the sample comes from the top ten. Sequenced: naive CD4+ T cells sorted from blood. According to the study, the label for this sample's cell subset or site signals: CD45RA+ positively selected. Source of these receptors: a man aged 25 to 40 in good health.

The chain is built from TRBV28 and TRBJ2-7; 10 positions match TRBD1. Germline CDR1 MDHEN, CDR2 SYDVKM. There are 15 residues in the CDR3. V was clipped by 5 bases and J by 7 bases; unmatched bases: 11. The CDR3 here is CASSKIPGQGREQYF. CDR3 nucleotide sequence: TGTGCCAGCAGTAAAATACCGGGACAGGGGAGGGAGCAGTACTTC.

V usage is TRBV7-9 and J usage is TRBJ2-5, with unresolved D. Germline CDR1 SEHNR, CDR2 FQNEAQ (reference sequence). The CDR3 runs to 16 residues. V was pared by 3 bases and J by 4 bases, with 18 bases between. CDR3 residues: CASSLDVVQYLETQYF. For the CDR3, the DNA is TGTGCCAGCAGCTTGGACGTTGTGCAGTATCTAGAGACCCAGTACTTC.

The rearrangement joins TRBV9 to TRBJ2-1; D gene unclear. Germline assignment: CDR1 SGDLS and CDR2 YYNGEE. The CDR3 is made up of 12 amino acids. V was shortened by 2 bases and J by 4 bases, with 4 bases between the two germline ends. The CDR3 DNA follows: TGTGCCAGCAGCGTGAGGTACAATGAGCAGTTCTTC. This codes for CASSVRYNEQFF. Drawing the rest from reference TRBV9 and TRBJ2-1, the complete variable domain is DSGVTQTPKHLITATGQRVTLRCSPRSGDLSVYWYQQSLDQGLQFLIQYYNGEERAKGNILERFSAQQFPDLHSELNLSSLELGDSALYFCASSVRYNEQFFGPGTRLTVL.

The chain's CDR3 is CASSVGGAGLSYEQYF. CDR3 DNA: TGTGCCAGCAGCGTAGGAGGAGCGGGCCTATCCTACGAGCAGTACTTC. The chain is built from TRBV9 and TRBJ2-7; tentative D call: TRBD2 (6 bases). CDR1 is SGDLS and CDR2 is YYNGEE in the germline V gene. Trimming pared 0 bases from V and 1 base from J, leaving 14 bases between. CDR3 length equals 16 residues.

This chain connects TRBV6-1 to TRBJ1-4, with 10 nucleotides matching TRBD1. Germline V gene data show CDR1 as MNHNS and CDR2 as SASEGT. This CDR3 is 14 amino acids long. The V segment lost 10 bases and the J segment 6 bases; nucleotides outside the gene matches: 8. CDR3 sequence: CATFSGTGDEKLFF. CDR3 bases: TGTGCCACCTTCTCCGGGACAGGGGATGAAAAACTGTTTTTT.

This chain connects TRBV5-4 to TRBJ2-7; 11 nucleotides align to TRBD2. The junction had 6 bases not matched to a gene; V was cut back by 5 bases and J by 2 bases. CDR1 is SGHNT and CDR2 is YYREEE in the germline V gene (reference sequence). This CDR3 has 15 residues. DNA of the CDR3: TGTGCCAGCAGAACGGGACTAGCGGTCCCCTACGAGCAGTACTTC. Translating it yields CASRTGLAVPYEQYF.

As for this clone: This specimen includes other DNA sequences encoding the same CDR3. The rearrangement uses TRBV7-9 and TRBJ1-1; D unclear. Trimming stripped 5 bases from V and 2 bases from J, with 12 bases between. Per the germline V gene, CDR1 is SEHNR and CDR2 is FQNEAQ (reference sequence). CDR3 size: 14 residues. The CDR3 DNA is TGTGCCAGCAGCCCGAGGACGGGAAACACTGAAGCTTTCTTT. It codes for CASSPRTGNTEAFF.

This chain joins TRBV28 and TRBJ2-7; possibly TRBD1 or TRBD2 for D (6 bases each). The CDR3 runs 16 residues. The V gene's germline CDR1 is MDHEN and CDR2 SYDVKM. Trimming took 6 bases from V and 0 from J, leaving 18 bases between them. CDR3 loop: CASSPGAGRSSYEQYF. As DNA, the CDR3 is TGTGCCAGCAGCCCGGGGGCAGGACGTAGCTCCTACGAGCAGTACTTC.

The V call is TRBV23-1, the J call TRBJ1-1, with D possibly TRBD1 on 6 matching bases. TRBV23-1 is designated an ORF whose function remains uncertain. This CDR3 contains 20 residues. Trimming shortened V by 0 bases and J by 8 bases, and 31 bases separated the two germline ends. As DNA, the CDR3 is TGCGCCAGCAGTCAATCGAGGGGGGCTAGCGGACGTACCAACTCTTGGGAAGCTTTCTTT. Its protein is CASSQSRGASGRTNSWEAFF.

The CDR3 here is CASSFSGRSYEQYF. The CDR3, as DNA: TGTGCCAGCAGCTTTAGCGGGAGGAGCTACGAGCAGTACTTC. The chain employs TRBV11-2 and TRBJ2-7; TRBD2 matches at 10 bases. The V gene end was trimmed by 3 bases and the J gene end by 3 bases; junction bases not matched to a gene: 2. The CDR3 consists of 14 residues. The germline CDR1 and CDR2 sequences are SGHAT and FQNNGV.

The chain is built from TRBV18 and TRBJ1-4, with TRBD1 as a possible D gene (6 bases). The CDR3 extends over 16 amino acids. The V end was cut by 2 bases, the J end by 5 bases, with 15 bases between. Per the germline V gene, CDR1 is KGHSH and CDR2 is LQKENI. The CDR3 region is CASSPFPPGVNEKLFF. Here the CDR3 DNA reads TGTGCCAGCTCACCATTTCCGCCAGGGGTAAATGAAAAACTGTTTTTT.

V is TRBV19 and J is TRBJ1-2; D is uncertain. The ends were cut back, 2 bases at V and 4 bases at J, with 8 bases in the middle. The germline V gene encodes CDR1 LNHDA and CDR2 SQIVND (reference sequence). The CDR3 covers 13 residues. The CDR3 bases are TGTGCCAGTAGTATAAACAGAAGCTATGGCTACACCTTC. Residues: CASSINRSYGYTF. The full variable domain, with the rest looked up from reference TRBV19 and TRBJ1-2, is DGGITQSPKYLFRKEGQNVTLSCEQNLNHDAMYWYRQDPGQGLRLIYYSQIVNDFQKGDIAEGYSVSREKKESFPLTVTSAQKNPTAFYLCASSINRSYGYTFGSGTRLTVV.

The chain is built from TRBV11-2 and TRBJ1-5; D might be TRBD1 (5 bases). Trimming took off 5 bases at V and 2 bases at J, with 13 bases between the two ends. The germline gives CDR1 SGHAT, CDR2 FQNNGV. The length of the CDR3 is 15 residues. The CDR3 protein is CASSIFGGGNQPQHF. CDR3 sequence (DNA): TGTGCCAGCAGCATTTTTGGGGGTGGCAATCAGCCCCAGCATTTT.

CDR3 in DNA: TGCGCCAGCAGCTTTCGGGGACAGGGAGGCGACTATGGCTACACCTTC. Protein product: CASSFRGQGGDYGYTF. The J gene is TRBJ1-2, the V gene TRBV5-1; 9 nucleotides match TRBD1. The CDR3 loop spans 16 amino acids. Germline CDR1 SGHRS, CDR2 YFSETQ. V dropped 2 bases and J dropped 3; count of bases not matched to a gene: 8.

This chain joins TRBV10-3 and TRBJ2-1; no firm D call. V lost 2 bases and J lost 2, with 4 bases in between. This CDR3 has 13 amino acids. Per the germline V gene, CDR1 is ENHRY and CDR2 is SYGVKD. CDR3 DNA sequence: TGTGCCATCAGTGAGGCAGCCTACAATGAGCAGTTCTTC. Translated: CAISEAAYNEQFF.

Here the CDR3 reads CASSFAAYQPQHF. As DNA, the CDR3 is TGTGCCAGCAGCTTCGCAGCCTATCAGCCCCAGCATTTT. The rearrangement links TRBV5-6 to TRBJ1-5; D remains ambiguous. V was cut by 2 bases and J by 5 bases, with 8 bases left in between. The CDR3 contains 13 residues. Germline V lookup: CDR1 SGHDT, CDR2 YYEEEE.

V is TRBV11-3 and J is TRBJ1-1; perhaps TRBD1 as D (6 bases). Germline assignment: CDR1 SGHNT and CDR2 YENEEA. The V and J ends lost 5 bases and 6 bases respectively, with 13 bases between them. This CDR3 has 13 amino acids. The CDR3 DNA sequence: TGTGCCAGCAGCCCGCAACAGGGAGCTGAAGCTTTCTTT. It is translated as CASSPQQGAEAFF.

This rearrangement joins TRBV18 to TRBJ2-7, with D tentatively TRBD1 (6 bases). V was pared by 1 base and J by 4 bases, with 11 bases between. CDR3 size: 14 residues. Germline CDR1 reads KGHSH; CDR2 reads LQKENI. The CDR3 here is CASSPLKTGYEQYF. The CDR3 DNA sequence: TGTGCCAGCTCACCACTTAAAACAGGGTACGAGCAGTACTTC.

CDR3 region: CSAGTNNEQFF. CDR3 nucleotide sequence: TGCAGCGCGGGGACTAACAATGAGCAGTTCTTC. The chain is built from TRBV29-1 and TRBJ2-1, with 7 nucleotides matching TRBD2. Per the germline V gene, CDR1 is SQVTM and CDR2 is ANQGSEA. The V segment lost 7 bases and the J segment 5 bases; nucleotides outside the gene matches: 2. The CDR3 loop spans 11 amino acids.

V and J are TRBV5-6 and TRBJ1-2; D is unclear. Deletions cut 0 bases from V and 6 bases from J, with 6 bases between. CDR1 is SGHDT and CDR2 is YYEEEE in the germline V gene. The CDR3 totals 12 residues. Here the CDR3 reads CASSLDRDGYTF. Here the CDR3 DNA reads TGTGCCAGCAGCTTGGACAGAGATGGCTACACCTTC.

This chain connects TRBV2 to TRBJ2-1; D ambiguous. This CDR3 has 13 residues. V was pared by 7 bases and J by 4 bases, with 11 bases between. CDR1 is SNHLY and CDR2 is FYNNEI in the germline V gene. Written as DNA, the CDR3 is TGTGCCAGCATTTGGGTTGTTTACAATGAGCAGTTCTTC. Protein product: CASIWVVYNEQFF. Drawing the rest from reference TRBV2 and TRBJ2-1, the complete variable domain is EPEVTQTPSHQVTQMGQEVILRCVPISNHLYFYWYRQILGQKVEFLVSFYNNEISEKSEIFDDQFSVERPDGSNFTLKIRSTKLEDSAMYFCASIWVVYNEQFFGPGTRLTVL.

The chain employs TRBV27 and TRBJ2-3; 9 nucleotides line up with TRBD2. Germline trimming cut 1 base from V and 2 bases from J; bases unmatched to any gene: 4. The CDR3 runs to 16 residues. Germline V gives CDR1 MNHEY, CDR2 SMNVEV (reference sequence). Here the CDR3 DNA reads TGTGCCAGCAGTTTATGGGCTAGCGGGAACACAGATACGCAGTATTTT. Its translation is CASSLWASGNTDTQYF.

This chain connects TRBV9 to TRBJ2-1; TRBD2 is a possible D gene (5 bases). V shed 0 bases and J shed 5 bases, with 15 bases lying between them. The CDR3 length is 16 residues. Germline values: CDR1 SGDLS, CDR2 YYNGEE. The CDR3 DNA is TGTGCCAGCAGCGTAGACGGGCGGGTTTCCCACAATGAGCAGTTCTTC. Its protein product is CASSVDGRVSHNEQFF.

This sequence joins TRBV5-6 and TRBJ2-5; no firm D call. The CDR3 runs 14 residues. V lost 2 bases to trimming and J lost 3 bases, with 11 bases between them. CDR1 is SGHDT, CDR2 YYEEEE, per germline. CDR3 amino acids: CASSFSRVEETQYF. In DNA, the CDR3 is TGTGCCAGCAGCTTCTCTAGAGTAGAAGAGACCCAGTACTTC.

This chain uses TRBV18 with TRBJ2-2; no clear D gene. The germline V gene encodes CDR1 KGHSH and CDR2 LQKENI. CDR3 length equals 17 residues. Deletions cut 3 bases from V and 0 bases from J, with 14 bases between. This chain's CDR3 is CASSPPWVITNTGELFF. Written as DNA, the CDR3 is TGTGCCAGCTCACCTCCCTGGGTCATTACGAACACCGGGGAGCTGTTTTTT.

This chain uses TRBV9 with TRBJ2-7, with 10 bases lining up with TRBD2. V trimming: 3 bases; J trimming: 1 base; junction bases outside the gene matches: 16. This CDR3 region has 19 residues. The germline CDR1 and CDR2 sequences are SGDLS and YYNGEE. The CDR3 sequence: CASSEGLAKSTTSSYEQYF. The CDR3 coding sequence is TGTGCCAGCAGCGAGGGACTAGCGAAATCAACCACATCTTCCTACGAGCAGTACTTC.

The gene calls are TRBV9 and TRBJ2-2; D not certain. This CDR3 region has 19 residues. From germline, CDR1 is SGDLS and CDR2 YYNGEE. V was clipped by 0 bases and J by 0 bases, with 18 bases between them. The CDR3 DNA is TGTGCCAGCAGCGTAGTTCCCGGAGCCCGAACCACGAACACCGGGGAGCTGTTTTTT. It specifies CASSVVPGARTTNTGELFF. Based on the CDR3 plus reference TRBV9 and TRBJ2-2, the full variable domain is DSGVTQTPKHLITATGQRVTLRCSPRSGDLSVYWYQQSLDQGLQFLIQYYNGEERAKGNILERFSAQQFPDLHSELNLSSLELGDSALYFCASSVVPGARTTNTGELFFGEGSRLTVL.

The chain joins TRBV11-1 to TRBJ2-5; 12 nucleotides align to TRBD2. CDR1 and CDR2 (germline): SGHAT, FQDESV (reference sequence). The V gene end was trimmed by 3 bases and the J gene end by 5 bases; junction bases not matched to a gene: 10. The CDR3 extends over 17 amino acids. CDR3 region: CASSFTPSGRASETQYF. In nucleotides, the CDR3 is TGTGCCAGCAGCTTTACCCCTAGCGGGAGGGCGTCGGAGACCCAGTACTTC.

The chain recombines TRBV6-1 with TRBJ2-7; tentative D call: TRBD1 (6 bases). Germline V gene sequence: CDR1 MNHNS, CDR2 SASEGT. This CDR3 is 15 amino acids long. Trimming stripped 4 bases from V and 0 bases from J, with 13 bases between. This CDR3 reads CASSAGTTRSYEQYF. The CDR3 DNA sequence: TGTGCCAGCAGTGCGGGGACAACCCGCTCCTACGAGCAGTACTTC.